The sequence of this T cell receptor beta chain was determined in a study of blood T cell repertoires in COVID-19 (dated by TCRdb to 2020 to 2022). As for the study more broadly: Samples from collaborators originated in the United States, Italy and Spain and spanned both the acute and convalescent phases of COVID-19. The material from the prospective study consisted of cDNA or gDNA derived from T cells, B-cell-depleted T cells, or PBMCs. Subjects who had been exposed to COVID-19, were actively infected with it, or had recovered from it provided the deeply sampled blood TCRbeta repertoires that made up the dataset. The repertoires were released in a freely available public database intended as a resource for research on the immune response to SARS-CoV-2. Samples were obtained from the ongoing ImmuneRACE study (first 160 participants) and from 1,254 subjects provided by 6 global collaborators. Sample metadata almost always included a de-identified subject ID, COVID-19 status, age in years and sex. Where available, HLA class I and class II types were obtained from metadata supplied by the sample provider rather than from assay-based typing.

Participants in the prospective study were aged 18 to 89 years, lived in more than 20 United States geographic areas, and enrolled through a virtual design. In the prospective study, cohorts were assigned on the basis of participant-reported clinical history obtained from a screening survey and a study questionnaire. Recovered participants in ImmuneRACE Cohort 3 were defined by two consecutive negative NP/OP PCR tests, clearance by a healthcare professional, or resolution of symptoms. Each participant in the prospective study had whole blood, serum and a nasopharyngeal or oropharyngeal swab collected by mobile phlebotomists. Participants in the prospective study had the option to provide additional blood draws and questionnaires over a roughly 2-month period. Blood samples from the prospective study were shipped frozen or at room temperature prior to DNA extraction. Broad study findings and their caveats: How much clinical and demographic metadata was included differed by source and by participant, and the metadata was provided uncurated.

A word on this clone: No cognate antigen has been identified for it. One base away there is no much larger clone; base qualities are not given.

The CDR3 measures 13 amino acids from cysteine to phenylalanine. Kept here is only the CDR3 DNA, which spans 39 bases and is read in frame from base 1. CDR1 DFQATT and CDR2 SNEGSKA were looked up in the germline V gene (reference sequence). Cut back by 3 bases and 1 base, the V and J ends lie 9 bases apart. The immunoSEQ Assay, a bias-controlled multiplex PCR, was used to amplify TCRbeta CDR3 regions from genomic DNA. The study's own analysis went as follows. Within the assay, amplification of reference gene primers was used to estimate how many nucleated cells each sample contained. To quantify the absolute abundance of each unique TCRbeta CDR3 rearrangement, sequence reads were collapsed and filtered. For each sample, productive Simpson clonality was calculated as the square root of Simpson's diversity index over productive rearrangements. What TCRdb holds here is the immuneACCESS table cut down to in-frame rearrangements. Part of the clones is not present; checked against another copy, under half of the missing clones reflect an unresolved V gene, and the others are unexplained. V, J and clone size are those of that table, while D and trimming were read from the DNA. The table for this sample lists around 310,000 clones; 85% to 90% of them were counted only once. The ten largest account for just under 9.5% of the sample.

The receptor was derived from a woman in her twenties or thirties who had recovered from COVID-19. Sequenced sample: PBMCs or T cells enriched from blood (not recorded which). The chain is made from TRBV20-1 and TRBJ1-2; TRBD1 is possibly the D segment (6 matching bases). The CDR3 corresponds to CSASGRGNYGYTF. The nucleotide sequence reads TGCAGTGCTAGTGGCAGGGGTAACTATGGCTACACCTTC.